This TCR beta chain was obtained from a study of cytomegalovirus exposure and HLA in healthy donors. Whole-study findings and limits: Some V segments could not be told apart, so they were left out, TRBV6-2 and TRBV6-3 among them. A later analysis linked a missense DCLRE1C variant to TCR beta V- and J-gene trimming.

Trimming cost V 6 bases and J 3 bases; bases outside gene matches: 7. In germline, CDR1 is SEHNR, CDR2 FQNEAQ (reference sequence). The CDR3 contains 14 residues. Healthy donors of bone marrow made up the group. At the time of sampling, donors were nominally healthy, though unrecorded immune exposures were likely. In the case of this clone: What it binds is unknown.

The PCR ran on 60 Vbeta and 13 Jbeta primers. Using immunoSEQ multiplex PCR, the repertoire was profiled, and TCRdb retains in-frame clones only, with some absent. The sample comprises more than 100,000 clones, approximately 73% of which are singletons, and approximately 10% rests with the top ten. This sequence was found in a woman between 18 and 29 years old in good health and CMV-seropositive. The rearrangement joins TRBV7-9 to TRBJ1-2; TRBD1 matches at 7 bases. The sequenced sample was PBMCs. CDR3 nucleotides: TGTGCCAGCAGTCAAGGGGGCGGCGACTATGGCTACACCTTC. Translated: CASSQGGGDYGYTF. The full variable domain, its missing parts supplied by reference TRBV7-9 and TRBJ1-2, is DTGVSQNPRHKITKRGQNVTFRCDPISEHNRLYWYRQTLGQGPEFLTYFQNEAQLEKSRLLSDRFSAERPKGSFSTLEIQRTEQGDSAMYLCASSQGGGDYGYTFGSGTRLTVV.